The next 7 T cell receptor beta chains were all read from a single sample in a study of shared clonotypes between healthy human individuals. CD8 cells classed as naive were CD45RO-negative and positively selected for CCR7, excluding terminally differentiated effector memory CD45RA+ cells. Produced via immunoSEQ multiplex PCR; TCRdb's table is partial and in-frame only. This sample has roughly 570,000 clones; 98% occur once, and the top ten carry 0.3%. The sample consisted of naive CD8+ T cells sorted from blood. Every receptor here comes from a young man in good health.

The V gene is TRBV6-1, the J gene TRBJ2-2, with TRBD2 matching over 11 bases. The V gene's germline CDR1 is MNHNS and CDR2 SASEGT. The length of the CDR3 is 19 residues. V shed 4 bases and J 0 bases; nucleotides not matched to a gene: 10. The CDR3 is CASSVRLAGGPPNTGELFF. The CDR3, as DNA: TGTGCCAGCAGTGTCCGTCTAGCGGGAGGCCCCCCGAACACCGGGGAGCTGTTTTTT.

The J gene is TRBJ1-4, the V gene TRBV18; 9 nucleotides agree with TRBD1. Germline assignment: CDR1 KGHSH and CDR2 LQKENI. The V segment lost 2 bases and the J segment 0 bases; nucleotides outside the gene matches: 7. The CDR3 consists of 18 residues. As DNA, the CDR3 is TGTGCCAGCTCACCAACTCAGGGACAGGGACCAACTAATGAAAAACTGTTTTTT. Protein: CASSPTQGQGPTNEKLFF.

The CDR3 reads CASSARGGQGTDTQYF. The CDR3 DNA sequence: TGCGCCAGCAGCGCCCGAGGGGGACAGGGCACAGATACGCAGTATTTT. The V call is TRBV5-1, the J call TRBJ2-3, with 8 bases matching TRBD1. CDR3 length equals 16 residues. Germline CDR1 and CDR2: SGHRS and YFSETQ. J lost 1 base, V lost 4 bases, and 8 bases had no gene match.

This CDR3 is CASSHAGDYDEKLFF. As DNA, the CDR3 is TGTGCCAGCAGCCATGCGGGGGATTACGATGAAAAACTGTTTTTT. The chain links TRBV7-2 to TRBJ1-4; possibly TRBD1 for D (5 bases). The germline V gene encodes CDR1 SGHTA and CDR2 FQGNSA. This CDR3 has 15 amino acids. The germline V and J ends were trimmed by 5 bases and 6 bases, with 16 bases remaining between them.

The chain has TRBV7-2 and TRBJ2-3; 10 bases are a match to TRBD2. The germline V gene encodes CDR1 SGHTA and CDR2 FQGNSA. The CDR3 contains 17 residues. The J segment lost 2 bases and the V segment lost 1 base, leaving 6 bases of the junction unmatched. This chain's CDR3 is CASSLETSGYNTDTQYF. The CDR3 DNA reads as TGTGCCAGCAGCTTAGAGACTAGCGGGTATAACACAGATACGCAGTATTTT.

This clone showed up just once. This chain links TRBV15 with TRBJ2-7; 7 positions match TRBD2. V dropped 9 bases and J dropped 0; count of bases not matched to a gene: 5. The CDR3 totals 13 residues. Per the germline V gene, CDR1 is LNHNV and CDR2 is YYDKDF (reference sequence). For the CDR3, the DNA is TGTGCCACTCGGGGAGGGCCCTCCTACGAGCAGTACTTC. It is translated as CATRGGPSYEQYF.

This chain uses TRBV30 with TRBJ1-1, with 10 bases matching TRBD1. This CDR3 region has 14 residues. V lost 1 base, J lost 5 bases, and 4 bases stayed unmatched. The V gene's germline CDR1 is GTSNPN and CDR2 SVGIG (reference sequence). CDR3 protein: CAWSDGTGDTEAFF. DNA for the CDR3: TGTGCCTGGAGTGACGGGACAGGGGATACTGAAGCTTTCTTT.